The 20 T cell receptor beta chains presented below share a single source sample, sequenced in a study of T cell responses to AZD1222 COVID-19 vaccine. Sequencing was performed with immunoSEQ multiplex PCR; in TCRdb, only in-frame clones are kept and a portion is missing. The sample holds some 150,000 clones; 75% to 90% are singletons and the top ten take 6.9%. Specimen: peripheral blood, collected after recovery from COVID-19. These receptors were taken from an adult who had recovered from COVID-19.

J is TRBJ2-5 and V is TRBV5-1, with 9 nucleotides matching TRBD2. The germline V gene encodes CDR1 SGHRS and CDR2 YFSETQ. J was trimmed by 3 bases and V by 0 bases; bases with no gene match: 6. This CDR3 spans 16 amino acids. CDR3 region: CASSLAGGGAEETQYF. CDR3 sequence (DNA): TGCGCCAGCAGCTTGGCTGGCGGGGGGGCCGAAGAGACCCAGTACTTC.

This clone was counted a single time. The chain has TRBV2 and TRBJ2-7; the D is unclear. Per the germline V gene, CDR1 is SNHLY and CDR2 is FYNNEI. Trimming took off 4 bases at V and 3 bases at J, with 4 bases between the two ends. This CDR3 region has 11 residues. CDR3 sequence (DNA): TGTGCCAGCAGTGTCCACTACGAGCAGTACTTC. This sequence encodes CASSVHYEQYF.

J is TRBJ2-7 and V is TRBV7-8; D ambiguous. The CDR3 runs to 11 residues. CDR1 SGHVS and CDR2 FQNEAQ come from the germline V gene. The germline V and J ends were trimmed by 5 bases and 3 bases, with 5 bases remaining between them. In DNA form, the CDR3 reads TGTGCCAGCAGCACCGTCTACGAGCAGTACTTC. This translates into CASSTVYEQYF.

The chain is built from TRBV7-9 and TRBJ1-1, with a possible D match to TRBD1 (5 bases). This CDR3 contains 15 residues. V gave up 1 base and J gave up 5 bases, with 14 bases separating them. Per the germline V gene, CDR1 is SEHNR and CDR2 is FQNEAQ (reference sequence). CDR3 amino acids: CASSLEGARETEAFF. The DNA of the CDR3 is TGTGCCAGCAGCTTAGAAGGGGCCAGGGAGACTGAAGCTTTCTTT.

V and J are TRBV7-9 and TRBJ2-5; TRBD1 aligns across 7 bases. Germline trimming cut 7 bases from V and 3 bases from J; bases unmatched to any gene: 11. Germline V gene data show CDR1 as SEHNR and CDR2 as FQNEAQ (reference sequence). The CDR3 runs 15 residues. The CDR3 reads CASNIRQGNEETQYF. CDR3 bases: TGTGCCAGCAACATCCGACAGGGCAATGAAGAGACCCAGTACTTC.

This clone showed up just once. DNA of the CDR3: TGTGCCAGCAGTTATCAGGGACTGGGAAACACTGAAGCTTTCTTT. Translating it yields CASSYQGLGNTEAFF. The chain links TRBV6-5 to TRBJ1-1; TRBD1 might be the D (5 bases). The CDR3 contains 15 residues. Per germline, CDR1 MNHEY and CDR2 SVGAGI. Trimming cost V 3 bases and J 2 bases, with 13 bases left between them.

The chain uses TRBV7-8 and TRBJ1-5; D gene ambiguous. V shed 5 bases and J shed 5 bases, with 13 bases lying between them. Germline CDR1 reads SGHVS; CDR2 reads FQNEAQ. The CDR3 loop spans 14 amino acids. CDR3 sequence: CASSPRLQYQPQHF. In DNA form, the CDR3 reads TGTGCCAGCAGCCCTCGATTACAATATCAGCCCCAGCATTTT.

This chain uses TRBV7-2 with TRBJ2-7; no reliable D call. CDR1 is SGHTA, CDR2 FQGNSA, per germline. The CDR3 is 15 residues long. The V gene lost 5 bases and the J gene lost 2 bases, with 16 bases spanning the gap. Here the CDR3 DNA reads TGTGCCAGCAGCCCTCGAAACCCAGCAGCCTACGAGCAGTACTTC. Protein product: CASSPRNPAAYEQYF.

V gene TRBV12-5 combines with J gene TRBJ2-4; TRBD2 matches at 7 bases. Per the germline V gene, CDR1 is LGHNT and CDR2 is FRNRAP. With 3 bases clipped from V and 9 bases from J, the junction kept 5 bases outside the gene matches. The CDR3 is 13 residues long. The CDR3 loop is CASGFSREGIQYF. Written as DNA, the CDR3 is TGTGCTAGTGGTTTCAGTAGGGAGGGCATTCAGTACTTC.

This clone has a handful of counts. One end of the junction is discordant with germline, which a read error may explain. The chain has TRBV28 and TRBJ2-7; 7 nucleotides agree with TRBD2. The CDR3 is 11 amino acids. Germline V lookup: CDR1 MDHEN, CDR2 SYDVKM. The CDR3 DNA reads TGTGCCAGCAGTTTTTCACGGGAGGCGCACTTC. It is translated as CASSFSREAHF.

The chain recombines TRBV7-9 with TRBJ2-3; no definite D call. The CDR3 length is 16 residues. V gave up 0 bases and J gave up 0 bases, with 10 bases separating them. Germline V CDR1 and CDR2: SEHNR, FQNEAQ (reference sequence). For the CDR3, the DNA is TGTGCCAGCAGCTTAGCGGCGGCACCTAGCACAGATACGCAGTATTTT. Translated, it gives CASSLAAAPSTDTQYF.

V is TRBV28 and J is TRBJ1-2; D not resolved. The germline V gene encodes CDR1 MDHEN and CDR2 SYDVKM. The V end was cut by 6 bases, the J end by 4 bases, with 15 bases between. There are 14 residues in the CDR3. The CDR3 sequence: CASREAQRSYGYTF. DNA for the CDR3: TGTGCCAGCAGAGAGGCTCAGCGGTCCTATGGCTACACCTTC.

This clone has just a few counts. This sequence joins TRBV7-9 and TRBJ1-5; a possible D gene is TRBD1 (5 bases). CDR3 length equals 15 residues. The germline V gene encodes CDR1 SEHNR and CDR2 FQNEAQ (reference sequence). Deletions cut 8 bases from V and 0 bases from J, with 14 bases between. The CDR3: CASAGGVNSNQPQHF. The CDR3 coding sequence is TGTGCCAGCGCCGGGGGGGTGAATAGCAATCAGCCCCAGCATTTT.

This CDR3 is CAARVVGSPLHF. In nucleotides, the CDR3 is TGTGCCGCTCGGGTGGTAGGTTCACCCCTCCACTTT. The chain joins TRBV28 to TRBJ1-6; D ambiguous. CDR1 is MDHEN and CDR2 is SYDVKM in the germline V gene. This CDR3 spans 12 amino acids. Trimming cost V 11 bases and J 9 bases, with 14 bases left between them.

This chain joins TRBV19 and TRBJ2-2, with no clear D. Trimming shortened V by 4 bases and J by 7 bases, and 22 bases separated the two germline ends. There are 17 residues in the CDR3. From germline, CDR1 is LNHDA and CDR2 SQIVND (reference sequence). Written as DNA, the CDR3 is TGTGCCAGTAGTACTCGGAAGGGTCCCCGTCTGGGCGGGGAGCTGTTTTTT. This gives the protein CASSTRKGPRLGGELFF.

The J gene is TRBJ2-3, the V gene TRBV7-2, with a possible D match to TRBD2 (6 bases). V lost 5 bases and J lost 1, with 13 bases in between. The CDR3 has 15 amino acids. The germline V gene has CDR1 SGHTA and CDR2 FQGNSA. CDR3 sequence (DNA): TGTGCCAGCAGCCCCCAGGGAGGCCGCACAGATACGCAGTATTTT. Translation: CASSPQGGRTDTQYF. Full variable domain (remainder filled in from reference TRBV7-2 and TRBJ2-3): GAGVSQSPSNKVTEKGKDVELRCDPISGHTALYWYRQSLGQGLEFLIYFQGNSAPDKSGLPSDRFSAERTGGSVSTLTIQRTQQEDSAVYLCASSPQGGRTDTQYFGPGTRLTVL.

The chain has TRBV7-3 and TRBJ2-7; TRBD1 aligns across 10 bases. The V segment lost 0 bases and the J segment 5 bases; nucleotides outside the gene matches: 4. Germline CDR1 SGHTA, CDR2 FQGTGA. The CDR3 loop spans 15 amino acids. Here the CDR3 reads CASSLTGDRGNEQYF. The CDR3 region has the DNA TGTGCCAGCAGCTTAACTGGGGACAGGGGCAACGAGCAGTACTTC.

CDR3 protein: CASTYEGTYGYTF. CDR3 coding DNA: TGTGCCAGCACGTACGAGGGGACCTATGGCTACACCTTC. V gene TRBV2 combines with J gene TRBJ1-2, with TRBD1 as a possible D gene (5 bases). Germline V gene lookup returns CDR1 SNHLY and CDR2 FYNNEI. The CDR3 has 13 residues. The V end lost 7 bases, the J end lost 4 bases, and 13 bases lay between the germline ends.

J is TRBJ2-2 and V is TRBV7-7, with D possibly matching TRBD1 (6 bases). There are 16 residues in the CDR3. The V gene's germline CDR1 is SSHAT and CDR2 FNYEAQ (reference sequence). V gave up 5 bases and J gave up 2 bases, with 15 bases separating them. In DNA, the CDR3 is TGTGCCAGCAGCCCACGTCGGACAGATAACACCGGGGAGCTGTTTTTT. Amino acid sequence: CASSPRRTDNTGELFF.

The rearrangement links TRBV19 to TRBJ2-5; 9 nucleotides agree with TRBD2. The V gene end was trimmed by 6 bases and the J gene end by 2 bases; junction bases not matched to a gene: 7. This CDR3 is built from 15 residues. Germline CDR1 is LNHDA and CDR2 is SQIVND (reference sequence). CDR3 coding DNA: TGTGCCAGTAGCGAGCCGGGACTAGCTCAAGAGACCCAGTACTTC. Its translation: CASSEPGLAQETQYF.